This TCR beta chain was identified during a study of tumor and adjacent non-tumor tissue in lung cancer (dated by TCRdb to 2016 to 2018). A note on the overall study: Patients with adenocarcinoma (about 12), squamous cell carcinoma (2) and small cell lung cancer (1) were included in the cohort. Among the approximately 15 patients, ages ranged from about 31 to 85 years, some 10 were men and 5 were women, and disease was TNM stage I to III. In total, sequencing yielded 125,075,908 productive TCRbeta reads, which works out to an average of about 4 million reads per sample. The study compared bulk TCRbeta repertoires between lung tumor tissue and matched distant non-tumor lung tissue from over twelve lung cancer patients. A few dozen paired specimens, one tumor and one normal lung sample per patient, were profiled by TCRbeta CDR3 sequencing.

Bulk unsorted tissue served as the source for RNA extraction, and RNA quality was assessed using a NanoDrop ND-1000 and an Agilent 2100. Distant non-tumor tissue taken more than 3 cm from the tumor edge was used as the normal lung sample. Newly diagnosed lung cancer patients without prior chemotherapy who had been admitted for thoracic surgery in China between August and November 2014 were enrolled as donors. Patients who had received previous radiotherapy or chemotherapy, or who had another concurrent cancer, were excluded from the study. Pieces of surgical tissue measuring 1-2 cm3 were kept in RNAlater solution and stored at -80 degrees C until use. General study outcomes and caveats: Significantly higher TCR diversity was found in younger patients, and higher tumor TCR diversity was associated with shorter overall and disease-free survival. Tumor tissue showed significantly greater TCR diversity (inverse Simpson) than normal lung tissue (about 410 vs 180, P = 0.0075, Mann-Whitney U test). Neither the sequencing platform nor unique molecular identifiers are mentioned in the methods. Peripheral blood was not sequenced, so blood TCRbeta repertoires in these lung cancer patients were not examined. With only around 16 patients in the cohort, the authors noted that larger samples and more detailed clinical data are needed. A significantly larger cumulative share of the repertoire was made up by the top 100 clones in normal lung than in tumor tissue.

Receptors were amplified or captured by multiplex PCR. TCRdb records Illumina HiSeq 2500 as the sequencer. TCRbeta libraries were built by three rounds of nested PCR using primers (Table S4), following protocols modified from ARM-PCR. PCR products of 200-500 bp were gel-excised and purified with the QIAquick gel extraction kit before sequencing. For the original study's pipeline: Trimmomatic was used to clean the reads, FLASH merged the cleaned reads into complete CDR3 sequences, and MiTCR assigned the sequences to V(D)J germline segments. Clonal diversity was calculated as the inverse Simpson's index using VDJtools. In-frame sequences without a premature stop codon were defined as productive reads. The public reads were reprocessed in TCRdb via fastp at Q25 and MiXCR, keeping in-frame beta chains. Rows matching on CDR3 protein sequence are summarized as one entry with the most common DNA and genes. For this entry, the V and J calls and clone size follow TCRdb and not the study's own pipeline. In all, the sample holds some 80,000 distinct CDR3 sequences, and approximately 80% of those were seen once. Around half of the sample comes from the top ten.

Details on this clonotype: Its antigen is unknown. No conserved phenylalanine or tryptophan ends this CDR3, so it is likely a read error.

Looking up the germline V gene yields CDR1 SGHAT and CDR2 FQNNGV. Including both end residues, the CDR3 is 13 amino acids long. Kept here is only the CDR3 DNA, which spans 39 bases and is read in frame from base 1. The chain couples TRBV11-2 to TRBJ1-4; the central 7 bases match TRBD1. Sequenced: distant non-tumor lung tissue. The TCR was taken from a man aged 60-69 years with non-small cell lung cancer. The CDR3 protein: CVSSLDIGGGLFS. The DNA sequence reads TGTGTCAGCAGCTTAGATATAGGGGGCGGACTGTTTTCT.